Following are 26 T cell receptor beta chains from one sample sequenced in a study of T cells in Graves' hyperthyroidism and ophthalmopathy. RNA transcripts provided the source from which TCR beta CDR3 regions were amplified. Using the HTBI primer set, a first-round RT-PCR was run on the TCR CDR3. MiXCR, applied by TCRdb to the multiplex PCR reads, yields one record per CDR3 protein. This table holds about 350,000 distinct CDR3 sequences, 19% found once. The sample taken for sequencing was blood. Receptors originate from a woman between 18 and 29 years old with Graves' hyperthyroidism.

The genes are TRBV4-1 and TRBJ1-5; 9 nucleotides align to TRBD1. The CDR3 loop spans 15 amino acids. V dropped 4 bases and J dropped 3; count of bases not matched to a gene: 4. Germline CDR1 is MGHRA and CDR2 is YSYEKL. CDR3 loop: CASSPGTGINQPQHF. CDR3 sequence (DNA): TGCGCCAGCAGCCCCGGGACAGGGATCAATCAGCCCCAGCATTTT.

This clonotype was observed many times. The chain carries TRBV30 and TRBJ1-1; weak D call: TRBD1 (5 bases). Between the trimmed V and J ends, which lost 4 bases and 1 base, there was a span of 10 bases. Germline CDR1 is GTSNPN and CDR2 is SVGIG (reference sequence). This CDR3 region has 13 residues. The CDR3 DNA follows: TGTGCCTGGACCCCAGGGAGGAACACTGAAGCTTTCTTT. Translation: CAWTPGRNTEAFF.

In this sample, this clonotype turned up many times. The chain uses TRBV20-1 and TRBJ2-2; the D call may be TRBD1 or TRBD2 (5 bases each). Germline CDR1 and CDR2: DFQATT and SNEGSKA (reference sequence). The CDR3 length is 11 residues. V lost 3 bases and J lost 6, with 5 bases in between. The CDR3 nucleotides are TGCAGTGCTAGGGGGGCCGGGGAGCTGTTTTTT. Translated, it gives CSARGAGELFF.

This clonotype was seen at least ten times. The V and J genes are TRBV4-1 and TRBJ2-5; 11 nucleotides line up with TRBD2. The junction had 6 bases not matched to a gene; V was cut back by 1 base and J by 5 bases. The CDR3 consists of 16 residues. Germline CDR1 MGHRA, CDR2 YSYEKL. For the CDR3, the DNA is TGCGCCAGCAGCCAAGGTGTAGCGGGGGGGCGCGAGACCCAGTACTTC. Amino acids: CASSQGVAGGRETQYF.

This clonotype was detected ten times or more. This chain joins TRBV28 and TRBJ2-7; D perhaps matches TRBD2 (5 bases). The CDR3 runs to 17 residues. Germline CDR1 and CDR2: MDHEN and SYDVKM. Between the trimmed V and J ends, which lost 5 bases and 4 bases, there was a span of 24 bases. DNA of the CDR3: TGTGCCAGCAGTCACCTTGAAGTTTCGGGGAAGAGTTACGAGCAGTACTTC. Amino acids: CASSHLEVSGKSYEQYF. The full variable domain, completed using reference TRBV28 and TRBJ2-7, is DVKVTQSSRYLVKRTGEKVFLECVQDMDHENMFWYRQDPGLGLRLIYFSYDVKMKEKGDIPEGYSVSREKKERFSLILESASTNQTSMYLCASSHLEVSGKSYEQYFGPGTRLTVT.

There are many counts of this clonotype. The chain uses TRBV7-2 and TRBJ1-1; maybe TRBD1 (5 bases). The V end lost 6 bases, the J end lost 3 bases, and 17 bases lay between the germline ends. Germline values: CDR1 SGHTA, CDR2 FQGNSA. The CDR3 extends over 15 amino acids. The CDR3, as DNA: TGTGCCAGCAGAATACGGGGGGGGTTTGACACTGAAGCTTTCTTT. Translation gives CASRIRGGFDTEAFF.

This clonotype was found many times. The chain has TRBV11-2 and TRBJ2-5, with D tentatively TRBD1 (5 bases). V gave up 1 base and J gave up 1 base, with 10 bases separating them. The CDR3 runs 15 residues. CDR1 SGHAT and CDR2 FQNNGV come from the germline V gene. DNA of the CDR3: TGTGCCAGCAGCTTAGCAGGGTTCCCCCAAGAGACCCAGTACTTC. Encoded protein: CASSLAGFPQETQYF.

This clonotype was counted ten times or more. This chain joins TRBV7-9 and TRBJ2-5, with no clear D. Germline CDR1 is SEHNR and CDR2 is FQNEAQ (reference sequence). The CDR3 consists of 15 residues. V was cut by 1 base and J by 4 bases, with 13 bases left in between. CDR3 protein: CASSLGPSKPETQYF. The CDR3 coding sequence is TGTGCCAGCAGCTTAGGACCTAGTAAACCAGAGACCCAGTACTTC.

The chain is built from TRBV18 and TRBJ1-1; 7 nucleotides match TRBD1. The V and J ends lost 3 bases and 3 bases, in that order; junction bases with no gene match: 10. CDR1 is KGHSH and CDR2 is LQKENI in the germline V gene. This CDR3 comprises 16 residues. CDR3 in DNA: TGTGCCAGCTCACCCTCCATAGACAGGGCGGACACTGAAGCTTTCTTT. It yields the protein CASSPSIDRADTEAFF.

Many counts were recorded for this clonotype. The rearrangement uses TRBV12-3 or TRBV12-4 and TRBJ2-5, with 11 positions matching TRBD2. The CDR3 is 15 amino acids. V was pared by 6 bases and J by 2 bases, with 5 bases of the junction left unmatched. Here the CDR3 reads CASSERTSGQETQYF. CDR3 DNA sequence: TGTGCCAGCAGCGAAAGGACTAGCGGGCAAGAGACCCAGTACTTC.

This clonotype came up many times. The chain couples TRBV20-1 to TRBJ2-7; the D gene is possibly TRBD1 (5 bases). The germline CDR1 and CDR2 sequences are DFQATT and SNEGSKA (reference sequence). The CDR3 extends over 12 amino acids. V lost 5 bases and J lost 5, with 13 bases in between. CDR3 sequence: CSAYDRVHEQYF. CDR3 bases: TGCAGTGCTTACGACAGAGTCCACGAGCAGTACTTC.

There are many counts of this clonotype. The V gene is TRBV11-2, the J gene TRBJ2-5, with 9 bases aligning to TRBD1. The CDR3 is made up of 14 amino acids. J was trimmed by 5 bases and V by 1 base; bases with no gene match: 2. The germline gives CDR1 SGHAT, CDR2 FQNNGV. The CDR3 nucleotides read TGTGCCAGCAGCTTAGGGGACAGGGCTGAGACCCAGTACTTC. As protein: CASSLGDRAETQYF.

The rearrangement links TRBV12-3 or TRBV12-4 to TRBJ2-6; the D is unclear. V gave up 4 bases and J gave up 1 base, with 5 bases separating them. CDR3 length: 14 residues. The DNA for the CDR3 is TGTGCCAGCAGTTATGTTTCTGGGGCCAACGTCCTGACTTTC. Protein product: CASSYVSGANVLTF.

This clonotype was recorded at least ten times. This may stem from a read error, because a much larger clone lies one nucleotide away. The V and J genes are TRBV12-3 or TRBV12-4 and TRBJ2-4, with 9 positions matching TRBD2. The CDR3 has 14 amino acids. In nucleotides, the CDR3 is TGTGCCAGCAGTTTACCTAGCGGGGCAAACATTAAGTACTTC. This translates into CASSLPSGANIKYF.

This clonotype occurred a few times. The rearrangement joins TRBV4-1 to TRBJ1-1; TRBD1 aligns across 7 bases. Trimming at V came to 7 bases and at J to 6 bases, leaving 17 bases not matched to a gene. Germline V gene data show CDR1 as MGHRA and CDR2 as YSYEKL. The CDR3 totals 16 residues. As DNA, the CDR3 is TGCGCCAGCACATGGGCAGGGGATGGTAGGGGGCCTGAAGCTTTCTTT. Its protein is CASTWAGDGRGPEAFF.

This clonotype appeared many times. The chain uses TRBV10-2 and TRBJ1-1; D remains ambiguous. Germline loops: CDR1 WSHSY, CDR2 SAAADI. The CDR3 is 13 residues long. V was shortened by 6 bases and J by 3 bases, with 11 bases between the two germline ends. The CDR3 loop reads CASRFSGDTEAFF. The DNA for the CDR3 is TGCGCCAGCAGGTTTTCTGGAGACACTGAAGCTTTCTTT.

This clonotype was counted ten times or more. The chain recombines TRBV2 with TRBJ2-7; D gene ambiguous. V was pared by 6 bases and J by 7 bases, with 19 bases between. Germline assignment: CDR1 SNHLY and CDR2 FYNNEI. This CDR3 region has 14 residues. The CDR3 DNA follows: TGTGCCAGCAGACGATCGGGTACTACTACAGAGCAGTACTTC. It encodes CASRRSGTTTEQYF. The whole variable domain, filled in from reference TRBV2 and TRBJ2-7, reads EPEVTQTPSHQVTQMGQEVILRCVPISNHLYFYWYRQILGQKVEFLVSFYNNEISEKSEIFDDQFSVERPDGSNFTLKIRSTKLEDSAMYFCASRRSGTTTEQYFGPGTRLTVT.

This clonotype was seen ten or more times. The rearrangement uses TRBV12-5 and TRBJ1-1, with TRBD1 matching over 10 bases. Germline loops: CDR1 LGHNT, CDR2 FRNRAP. The CDR3 is made up of 12 amino acids. V was pared by 6 bases and J by 10 bases, with 5 bases of the junction left unmatched. In DNA, the CDR3 is TGTGCTAGTGGCCTCGACAGGGGGCGAGCTTTCTTT. It specifies CASGLDRGRAFF.

A remark on this clonotype: Possible read error: a much larger clone is one base away. The genes are TRBV20-1 and TRBJ1-5; 9 bases are a match to TRBD1. With 6 bases clipped from V and 6 bases from J, the junction kept 6 bases outside the gene matches. The CDR3 runs to 13 residues. Germline CDR1 DFQATT, CDR2 SNEGSKA (reference sequence). The CDR3 nucleotides read TGCAGTGCAAGGACAGGGGTTATTCAGCCCCAGCATTTT. Its translation is CSARTGVIQPQHF.

This clonotype showed up many times. The chain combines TRBV6-5 with TRBJ2-5; TRBD1 agrees at 7 bases. Germline values: CDR1 MNHEY, CDR2 SVGAGI. Germline trimming cut 0 bases from V and 1 base from J; bases unmatched to any gene: 5. The CDR3 has 16 residues. CDR3 nucleotide sequence: TGTGCCAGCAGTTACTCGAGGGGGCTCCTCCAAGAGACCCAGTACTTC. This gives the protein CASSYSRGLLQETQYF.

The V gene is TRBV28, the J gene TRBJ2-7; D is ambiguous. V was pared by 6 bases and J by 6 bases, with 15 bases between. This CDR3 spans 13 amino acids. CDR1 MDHEN and CDR2 SYDVKM come from the germline V gene. The CDR3: CASSYPPYIEQYF. As DNA, the CDR3 is TGTGCCAGCAGCTACCCGCCCTACATCGAGCAGTACTTC.

The sample holds many counts of this clonotype. V gene TRBV2 combines with J gene TRBJ1-1; D call uncertain. The CDR3 sequence is 13 residues long. Trimming took off 5 bases at V and 6 bases at J, with 13 bases between the two ends. The germline V gene has CDR1 SNHLY and CDR2 FYNNEI. The CDR3 sequence: CASSYGSSAEAFF. The CDR3 nucleotides read TGTGCCAGCAGTTATGGGTCAAGCGCTGAAGCTTTCTTT.

This clonotype has at least ten counts. V and J are TRBV11-2 and TRBJ2-5; 7 bases agree with TRBD1. This CDR3 has 16 residues. CDR1 and CDR2 from the germline V gene are SGHAT and FQNNGV. After removal of 0 bases from V and 5 bases from J, the junction contained 9 bases not matched to a gene. In nucleotides, the CDR3 is TGTGCCAGCAGCTTAGAGATGGGGACAGTTAAGGAGACCCAGTACTTC. Translation: CASSLEMGTVKETQYF.

This clonotype was seen more than once but under ten times. The CDR3 DNA sequence: TGTGCCACCAGCAGAGATAAACAGGGCGGGCATACGCAGTATTTT. Its translation: CATSRDKQGGHTQYF. The gene calls are TRBV15 and TRBJ2-3, with D maybe TRBD1 (6 bases). CDR3 length: 15 amino acids. CDR1 is LNHNV, CDR2 YYDKDF, per germline (reference sequence). V was trimmed by 0 bases and J by 7 bases, leaving 14 bases between them. The complete variable domain, with remaining parts taken from reference TRBV15 and TRBJ2-3, reads DAMVIQNPRYQVTQFGKPVTLSCSQTLNHNVMYWYQQKSSQAPKLLFHYYDKDFNNEADTPDNFQSRRPNTSFCFLDIRSPGLGDTAMYLCATSRDKQGGHTQYFGPGTRLTVL.

In this sample, this clonotype turned up many times. This rearrangement joins TRBV6-1 to TRBJ1-2; D not resolved. Looked up from germline, CDR1 is MNHNS and CDR2 is SASEGT. Trimming took off 5 bases at V and 8 bases at J, with 12 bases between the two ends. The CDR3 is 12 amino acids. In nucleotides, the CDR3 is TGTGCCAGCAGTCCCAGAAATTGGGGCTACACCTTC. Amino acids: CASSPRNWGYTF.

The V gene is TRBV9, the J gene TRBJ2-3, with a tentative D call TRBD1 (6 bases). CDR1 and CDR2 from the germline V gene are SGDLS and YYNGEE. The CDR3 runs 13 residues. Trimming removed 6 bases at V and 3 bases at J, with 11 bases between. The CDR3 sequence: CASTEGGTDTQYF. The CDR3 region has the DNA TGTGCCAGCACCGAAGGGGGAACAGATACGCAGTATTTT.